These 23 T cell receptor beta chains share one sample of origin, sequenced in a study of T cells in Graves' hyperthyroidism and ophthalmopathy. TCR beta CDR3 sequences were amplified from RNA transcripts. First-round RT-PCR of the TCR CDR3 relied on the HTBI primer set. TCRdb re-called the multiplex PCR reads with MiXCR, one entry per CDR3 protein. Among more than 350,000 distinct CDR3 sequences, 15% were seen once, and the ten largest hold about 21%. Sequencing input: blood. The receptors were gathered from an older woman with Graves' ophthalmopathy.

The chain carries TRBV6-1 and TRBJ2-5; 14 bases fit TRBD2. Germline assignment: CDR1 MNHNS and CDR2 SASEGT. J was trimmed by 4 bases and V by 4 bases; bases with no gene match: 5. The CDR3 is 16 residues long. The CDR3 DNA sequence: TGTGCCAGCAGTGGGGGACTAGCGGGAGACGGAGAGACCCAGTACTTC. It codes for CASSGGLAGDGETQYF.

This clonotype was observed many times. The chain joins TRBV9 to TRBJ1-3, with D hard to call. Germline values: CDR1 SGDLS, CDR2 YYNGEE. The CDR3 sequence is 15 residues long. Deletions cut 0 bases from V and 0 bases from J, with 7 bases between. CDR3 coding DNA: TGTGCCAGCAGCGTAGCGGATGCCTCTGGAAACACCATATATTTT. Its translation is CASSVADASGNTIYF. The variable domain in full, with the rest retrieved from reference TRBV9 and TRBJ1-3, is DSGVTQTPKHLITATGQRVTLRCSPRSGDLSVYWYQQSLDQGLQFLIQYYNGEERAKGNILERFSAQQFPDLHSELNLSSLELGDSALYFCASSVADASGNTIYFGEGSWLTVV.

This sequence joins TRBV10-3 and TRBJ2-5; D call uncertain. The CDR3 extends over 13 amino acids. Germline CDR1 ENHRY, CDR2 SYGVKD. With 4 bases removed from V and 5 bases from J, the gap between germline ends came to 11 bases. CDR3 in DNA: TGTGCCATCAGTGGCAACAGACGGGAGACCCAGTACTTC. Its protein product is CAISGNRRETQYF.

The V call is TRBV28, the J call TRBJ1-3, with TRBD1 matching 8 bases. The CDR3 extends over 16 amino acids. Germline CDR1 MDHEN, CDR2 SYDVKM. V gave up 2 bases and J gave up 4 bases; unmatched junction bases: 7. CDR3 DNA: TGTGCCAGCAGTTTAGTCGGGACAGGTGTCGGAAACACCATATATTTT. It translates to CASSLVGTGVGNTIYF.

This clonotype was counted only a few times. The chain joins TRBV24-1 to TRBJ1-3; no clear D gene. The V end lost 4 bases, the J end lost 2 bases, and 8 bases lay between the germline ends. The germline V gene has CDR1 KGHDR and CDR2 SFDVKD. The CDR3 runs 14 residues. The CDR3 coding sequence is TGTGCCACCAGTGACCCTGGAACTGGAAACACCATATATTTT. This gives the protein CATSDPGTGNTIYF.

This chain links TRBV12-5 with TRBJ2-3; D is undetermined. Per the germline V gene, CDR1 is LGHNT and CDR2 is FRNRAP. CDR3 length: 14 amino acids. V was clipped by 3 bases and J by 2 bases, with 9 bases between them. The CDR3 nucleotides are TGTGCTAGTGGTTTCCTTGGGTCCACAGATACGCAGTATTTT. Its protein is CASGFLGSTDTQYF.

There are many counts of this clonotype. This chain uses TRBV6-1 with TRBJ1-2; D is unclear. The CDR3 has 16 residues. V lost 5 bases to trimming and J lost 0 bases, with 16 bases between them. Germline CDR1 is MNHNS and CDR2 is SASEGT. The CDR3 nucleotides are TGTGCCAGCAGTCCCCGTGGAGGGCAACCTAACTATGGCTACACCTTC. Translated: CASSPRGGQPNYGYTF.

This clonotype was recorded many times. The chain joins TRBV28 to TRBJ2-7, with 10 bases identical to TRBD1. Looked up from germline, CDR1 is MDHEN and CDR2 is SYDVKM. The CDR3 has 14 amino acids. The V gene end was trimmed by 7 bases and the J gene end by 4 bases; junction bases not matched to a gene: 7. In DNA, the CDR3 is TGTGCCAGCACAACGGGACAGGGGACGTACGAGCAGTACTTC. It translates to CASTTGQGTYEQYF. The entire variable domain, with the rest obtained from reference TRBV28 and TRBJ2-7, is as follows: DVKVTQSSRYLVKRTGEKVFLECVQDMDHENMFWYRQDPGLGLRLIYFSYDVKMKEKGDIPEGYSVSREKKERFSLILESASTNQTSMYLCASTTGQGTYEQYFGPGTRLTVT.

This clonotype was seen ten or more times. This chain links TRBV6-1 with TRBJ1-5; D might be TRBD1 (5 bases). The V gene's germline CDR1 is MNHNS and CDR2 SASEGT. V was trimmed by 3 bases and J by 7 bases, leaving 10 bases between them. The CDR3 spans 13 residues. CDR3 DNA: TGTGCCAGCAGTGATCGAAGGGGCCAGCCCCAGCATTTT. Its translation is CASSDRRGQPQHF.

This clonotype came up many times. The CDR3 sequence is CAGGTTNTGELFF. Here the CDR3 DNA reads TGTGCCGGAGGGACGACGAACACCGGGGAGCTGTTTTTT. The rearrangement links TRBV2 to TRBJ2-2, with a weak D call TRBD2 (6 bases). This CDR3 contains 13 residues. The germline V gene encodes CDR1 SNHLY and CDR2 FYNNEI. V lost 11 bases and J lost 0, with 10 bases in between.

Remarks on this clonotype: With a much larger clone just one base away, this may be a read error. This rearrangement joins TRBV30 to TRBJ2-7; the D gene is possibly TRBD2 (6 bases). CDR1 and CDR2 (germline): GTSNPN, SVGIG (reference sequence). This CDR3 contains 14 residues. CDR3: CAWCVGAGSYEQYF. As DNA, the CDR3 is TGTGCCTGGTGTGTCGGGGCGGGATCCTACGAGCAGTACTTC.

The genes are TRBV7-3 and TRBJ2-3; D call uncertain. Germline CDR1 is SGHTA and CDR2 is FQGTGA. The ends were cut back, 2 bases at V and 3 bases at J, with 9 bases in the middle. The CDR3 has 14 residues. The CDR3 DNA follows: TGTGCCAGCAGCTTAGTGCCTGAGACAGATACGCAGTATTTT. It codes for CASSLVPETDTQYF. The whole variable domain, remainder taken from reference TRBV7-3 and TRBJ2-3, is GAGVSQTPSNKVTEKGKYVELRCDPISGHTALYWYRQSLGQGPEFLIYFQGTGAADDSGLPNDRFFAVRPEGSVSTLKIQRTERGDSAVYLCASSLVPETDTQYFGPGTRLTVL.

This clonotype came up a few times. The V and J genes are TRBV5-6 and TRBJ2-7; D might be TRBD2 (6 bases). This CDR3 comprises 14 residues. With 4 bases removed from V and 2 bases from J, the gap between germline ends came to 13 bases. Germline V gene sequence: CDR1 SGHDT, CDR2 YYEEEE. CDR3 residues: CASSATAGTYEQYF. In DNA form, the CDR3 reads TGTGCCAGCAGCGCGACGGCGGGAACCTACGAGCAGTACTTC.

The sample holds many counts of this clonotype. The V and J genes are TRBV11-2 and TRBJ2-7; tentative D call: TRBD2 (6 bases). This CDR3 spans 13 amino acids. Germline V gene sequence: CDR1 SGHAT, CDR2 FQNNGV. The ends were cut back, 7 bases at V and 3 bases at J, with 13 bases in the middle. The CDR3: CASTHVGGYEQYF. CDR3 DNA sequence: TGTGCCAGCACCCATGTCGGGGGCTACGAGCAGTACTTC.

In this sample, this clonotype turned up many times. The chain couples TRBV30 to TRBJ2-7; 10 bases are shared with TRBD1. This CDR3 has 14 residues. The J segment lost 3 bases and the V segment lost 3 bases, leaving 5 bases of the junction unmatched. Germline V lookup: CDR1 GTSNPN, CDR2 SVGIG (reference sequence). The CDR3 DNA sequence: TGTGCCTGGAGCCCCGGACAGGGGGACTACGAGCAGTACTTC. Its translation is CAWSPGQGDYEQYF.

This clonotype turned up a few times. The CDR3: CASSLSLTGVDEQYF. Written as DNA, the CDR3 is TGTGCCAGCAGTTTATCCCTGACAGGGGTGGACGAGCAGTACTTC. V usage is TRBV27 and J usage is TRBJ2-7; 8 nucleotides agree with TRBD1. V gave up 0 bases and J gave up 5 bases; unmatched junction bases: 6. The CDR3 is made up of 15 amino acids. The germline V gene has CDR1 MNHEY and CDR2 SMNVEV (reference sequence).

This clonotype occurred many times. For the CDR3, the DNA is TGTGCCAGCAGCCCTAGGGATGGTTTAGCAGTAAGGGAGACCCAGTACTTC. Its protein is CASSPRDGLAVRETQYF. The V call is TRBV11-2, the J call TRBJ2-5; D not resolved. The V gene's germline CDR1 is SGHAT and CDR2 FQNNGV. CDR3 length: 17 amino acids. With 5 bases removed from V and 5 bases from J, the gap between germline ends came to 24 bases.

The chain has TRBV6-5 and TRBJ2-3; a possible D gene is TRBD2 (6 bases). V shed 0 bases and J shed 1 base, with 20 bases lying between them. This CDR3 is built from 19 residues. Germline V lookup: CDR1 MNHEY, CDR2 SVGAGI. CDR3 DNA sequence: TGTGCCAGCAGTTACTCGAGGGAGCGGGCCCTCGGGGGCACAGATACGCAGTATTTT. This gives the protein CASSYSRERALGGTDTQYF.

This clonotype came up a few times. V gene TRBV7-6 combines with J gene TRBJ2-7; maybe TRBD2 (5 bases). Germline-derived CDR1 and CDR2 are SGHVS and FNYEAQ. With 5 bases removed from V and 6 bases from J, the gap between germline ends came to 14 bases. The CDR3 sequence is 13 residues long. CDR3 bases: TGTGCCAGCAGCCCCTCAGAGGGAAGCGAGCAGTACTTC. Translating gives CASSPSEGSEQYF. The whole variable domain, filled in from reference TRBV7-6 and TRBJ2-7, reads GAGVSQSPRYKVTKRGQDVALRCDPISGHVSLYWYRQALGQGPEFLTYFNYEAQQDKSGLPNDRFSAERPEGSISTLTIQRTEQRDSAMYRCASSPSEGSEQYFGPGTRLTVT.

The genes are TRBV19 and TRBJ2-5, with TRBD2 identical over 7 bases. This CDR3 contains 15 residues. Germline V gene lookup returns CDR1 LNHDA and CDR2 SQIVND (reference sequence). Germline trimming cut 2 bases from V and 5 bases from J; bases unmatched to any gene: 8. The CDR3 here is CASSISGTNGETQYF. CDR3 coding DNA: TGTGCCAGTAGTATATCCGGGACTAACGGGGAGACCCAGTACTTC.

This clonotype was seen ten or more times. CDR3: CASRPGGPKAEAFF. CDR3 DNA: TGTGCCAGCAGACCAGGGGGCCCGAAGGCTGAAGCTTTCTTT. The V gene is TRBV12-3 or TRBV12-4, the J gene TRBJ1-1; 8 positions agree with TRBD1. The CDR3 length is 14 residues. J gave up 6 bases and V 6 bases, and 9 bases lay outside the gene matches.

V gene TRBV20-1 combines with J gene TRBJ2-4; possible D gene TRBD1, 5 bases. This CDR3 spans 14 amino acids. Trimming removed 1 base from V and 5 bases from J, with 12 bases in between. CDR1 and CDR2 from the germline V gene are DFQATT and SNEGSKA (reference sequence). The CDR3 DNA sequence: TGCAGTGCTAGAGGCGCGTTAGGGGAAAACATTCAGTACTTC. Amino acid sequence: CSARGALGENIQYF.

This clonotype came up a few times. The chain recombines TRBV20-1 with TRBJ2-1, with D possibly matching TRBD2 (6 bases). Germline values: CDR1 DFQATT, CDR2 SNEGSKA (reference sequence). This CDR3 has 14 residues. V was shortened by 6 bases and J by 7 bases, with 19 bases between the two germline ends. The CDR3 protein is CSARGGGTFNEQFF. The CDR3 coding sequence is TGCAGTGCCCGCGGCGGCGGGACTTTTAATGAGCAGTTCTTC.